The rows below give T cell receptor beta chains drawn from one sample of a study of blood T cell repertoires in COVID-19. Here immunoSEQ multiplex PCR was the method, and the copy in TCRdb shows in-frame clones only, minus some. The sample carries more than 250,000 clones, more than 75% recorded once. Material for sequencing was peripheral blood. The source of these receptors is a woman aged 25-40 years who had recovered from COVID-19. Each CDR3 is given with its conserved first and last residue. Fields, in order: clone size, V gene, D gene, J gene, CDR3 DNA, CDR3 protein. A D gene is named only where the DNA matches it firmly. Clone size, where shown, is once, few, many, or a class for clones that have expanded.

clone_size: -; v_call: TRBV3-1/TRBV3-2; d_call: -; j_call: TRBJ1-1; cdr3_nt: TGTGCCAGCAGCCAATCAGGGTGGCCTGAAGCTTTCTTT; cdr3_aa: CASSQSGWPEAFF
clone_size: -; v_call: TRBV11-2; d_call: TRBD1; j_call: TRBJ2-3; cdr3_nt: TGTGCCAGCAGCTGGGGACAGCCTACAGATACGCAGTATTTT; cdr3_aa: CASSWGQPTDTQYF
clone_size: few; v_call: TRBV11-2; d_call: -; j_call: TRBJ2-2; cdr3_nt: TGTGCCAGCAACGGTGCGGTAGGGAACACCGGGGAGCTGTTTTTT; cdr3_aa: CASNGAVGNTGELFF
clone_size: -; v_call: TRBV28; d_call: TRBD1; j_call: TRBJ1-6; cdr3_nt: TGTGCCAGCAGCTCTGGGACAGCCGTCTATAATTCACCCCTCCACTTT; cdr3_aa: CASSSGTAVYNSPLHF
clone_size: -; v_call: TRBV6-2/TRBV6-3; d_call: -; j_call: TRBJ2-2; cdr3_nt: TGTGCCAGCAGTGCCCATCAGGCCCTGCCCGGGGAGCTGTTTTTT; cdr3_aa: CASSAHQALPGELFF
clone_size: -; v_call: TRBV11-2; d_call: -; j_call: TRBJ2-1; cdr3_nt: TGTGCCAGCATCCTCCGGGATTCCTACAATGAGCAGTTCTTC; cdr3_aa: CASILRDSYNEQFF
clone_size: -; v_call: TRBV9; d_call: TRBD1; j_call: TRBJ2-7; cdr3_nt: TGTGCCAGCAGCGATACGACAGGGATCTACGAGCAGTACTTC; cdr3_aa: CASSDTTGIYEQYF
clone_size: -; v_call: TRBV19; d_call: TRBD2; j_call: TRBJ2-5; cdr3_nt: TGTGCCAGTAGTATTGATGGACTAGGGGAAGAGACCCAGTACTTC; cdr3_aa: CASSIDGLGEETQYF
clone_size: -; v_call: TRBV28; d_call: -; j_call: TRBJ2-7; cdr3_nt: TGTGCCAGCAGTTTAAGACTGGTCTACTACGAGCAGTACTTC; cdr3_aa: CASSLRLVYYEQYF
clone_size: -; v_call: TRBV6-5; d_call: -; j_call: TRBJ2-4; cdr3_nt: TGTGCCAGCACCGAAAGGAGGGCCAAAAACATTCAGTACTTC; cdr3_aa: CASTERRAKNIQYF
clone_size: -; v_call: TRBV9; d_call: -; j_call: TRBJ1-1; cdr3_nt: TGTGCCAGCAGCGTGTACAGCCGCTCCACTGAAGCTTTCTTT; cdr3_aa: CASSVYSRSTEAFF
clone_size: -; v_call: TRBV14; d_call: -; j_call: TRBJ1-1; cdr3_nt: TGTGCCAGCAGCCAAACCCGACAGCACACTGAAGCTTTCTTT; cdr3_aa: CASSQTRQHTEAFF
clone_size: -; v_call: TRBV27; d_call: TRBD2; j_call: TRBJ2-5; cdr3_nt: TGTGCCAGCAGTTTTGGCAGCGGGGGGGCGCGGGAGACCCAGTACTTC; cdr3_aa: CASSFGSGGARETQYF
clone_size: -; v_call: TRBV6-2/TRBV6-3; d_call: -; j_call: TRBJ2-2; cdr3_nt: TGTGCCAGCAGCCACGGGTCGACCGGGGAGCTGTTTTTT; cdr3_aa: CASSHGSTGELFF
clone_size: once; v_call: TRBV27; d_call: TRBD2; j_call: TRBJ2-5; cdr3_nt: TGTGCCAGCAGGGGACTAGCGGGAGGGCCAGGAGAGACCCAGTACTTC; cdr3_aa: CASRGLAGGPGETQYF
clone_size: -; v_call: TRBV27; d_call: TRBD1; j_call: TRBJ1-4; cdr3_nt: TGTGCCAGCAGTTTAAACCGGGACAGTGCAACTAATGAAAAACTGTTTTTT; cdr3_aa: CASSLNRDSATNEKLFF
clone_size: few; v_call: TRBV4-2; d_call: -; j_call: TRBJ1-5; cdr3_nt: TGTGCCAGCAGCCAAGACTCTGATCAGCCCCAGCATTTT; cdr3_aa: CASSQDSDQPQHF
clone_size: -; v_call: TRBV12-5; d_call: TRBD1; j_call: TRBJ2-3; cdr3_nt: TGTGCTAGTGGTCCGGGGGACAGGGGGCTGACAGATACGCAGTATTTT; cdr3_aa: CASGPGDRGLTDTQYF
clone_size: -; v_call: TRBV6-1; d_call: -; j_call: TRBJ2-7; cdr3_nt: TGTGCCAGCAGTGAAATTACAGGGTGGGACGAGCAGTACTTC; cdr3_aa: CASSEITGWDEQYF
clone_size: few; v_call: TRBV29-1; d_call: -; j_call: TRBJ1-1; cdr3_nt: TGCAGCGTTCTCGTCAGGCCCACGAGCACTGAAGCTTTCTTT; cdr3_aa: CSVLVRPTSTEAFF
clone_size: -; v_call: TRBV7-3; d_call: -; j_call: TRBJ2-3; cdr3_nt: TGTGCCAGCAGCGACGGGGGACAGACAGATACGCAGTATTTT; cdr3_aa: CASSDGGQTDTQYF
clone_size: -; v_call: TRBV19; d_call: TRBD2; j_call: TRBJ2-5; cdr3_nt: TGTGCCAGTAGTATAGGGAGCGGGGGTCAAGAGACCCAGTACTTC; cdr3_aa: CASSIGSGGQETQYF
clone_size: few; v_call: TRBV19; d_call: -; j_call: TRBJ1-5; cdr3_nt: TGTGCCAGTAGCCAACCGGGACATTCCAATCAGCCCCAGCATTTT; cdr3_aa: CASSQPGHSNQPQHF
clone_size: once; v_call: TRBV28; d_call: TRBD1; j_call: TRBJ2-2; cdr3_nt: TGTGCCAGCAGCCCTGCGGGACAGGGGGCTGTCGGGGAGCTGTTTTTT; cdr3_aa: CASSPAGQGAVGELFF
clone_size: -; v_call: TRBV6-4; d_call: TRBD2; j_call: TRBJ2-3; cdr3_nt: TGTGCCAGCAGTGACTCCGGGACTAGCGGGGCAGATACGCAGTATTTT; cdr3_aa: CASSDSGTSGADTQYF
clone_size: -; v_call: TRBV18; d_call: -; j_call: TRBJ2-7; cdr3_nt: TGTGCCAGCTCACCCCGGGACTCCTCAATCCACGAGCAGTACTTC; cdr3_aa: CASSPRDSSIHEQYF
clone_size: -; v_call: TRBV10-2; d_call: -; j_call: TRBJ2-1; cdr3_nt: TGCGCCAGCAGTGTCCGGGGAAGTGGTGAGCAGTTCTTC; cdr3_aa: CASSVRGSGEQFF
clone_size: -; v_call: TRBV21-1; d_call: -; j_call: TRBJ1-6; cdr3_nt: TGTGCCAGCAGCAAAGATGAGGGAAGCAGCTCCTATAATTCACCCCTCCACTTT; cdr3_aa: CASSKDEGSSSYNSPLHF
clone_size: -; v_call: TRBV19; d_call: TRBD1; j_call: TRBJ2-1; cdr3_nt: TGTGCCAGTAGTCTCGCCGGGACAGGGATACGGGATGAGCAGTTCTTC; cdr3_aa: CASSLAGTGIRDEQFF
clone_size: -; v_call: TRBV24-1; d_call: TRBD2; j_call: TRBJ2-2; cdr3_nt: TGTGCCACCAGTGAGGGGCCCGGGACTAGCGTCGGCGGGGAGCTGTTTTTT; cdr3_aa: CATSEGPGTSVGGELFF
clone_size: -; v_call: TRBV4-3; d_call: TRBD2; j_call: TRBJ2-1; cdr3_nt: TGCGCCAGCAGCCAAGGAGCGGGAGGGTTTGGTGAGCAGTTCTTC; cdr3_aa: CASSQGAGGFGEQFF
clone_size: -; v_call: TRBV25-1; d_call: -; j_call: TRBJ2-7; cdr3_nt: TGTGCCAGCAGTGGAGGGACTGGAAACCCCTACGAGCAGTACTTC; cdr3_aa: CASSGGTGNPYEQYF
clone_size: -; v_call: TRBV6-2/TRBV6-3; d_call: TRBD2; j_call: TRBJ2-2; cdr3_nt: TGTGCCAGCAGTCGTGGCGGGGGCACCGGGGAGCTGTTTTTT; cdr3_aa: CASSRGGGTGELFF
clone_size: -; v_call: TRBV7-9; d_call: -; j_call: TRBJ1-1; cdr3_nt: TGTGCCAGCCATCCCCAGGTAAAGACTGAAGCTTTCTTT; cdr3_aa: CASHPQVKTEAFF
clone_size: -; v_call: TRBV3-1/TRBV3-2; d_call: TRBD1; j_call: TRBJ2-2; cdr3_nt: TGTGCCAGCAGCCTCGGGGACAGGGACGCGAACACCGGGGAGCTGTTTTTT; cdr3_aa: CASSLGDRDANTGELFF
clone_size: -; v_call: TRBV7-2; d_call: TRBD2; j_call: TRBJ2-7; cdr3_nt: TGTGCCAGCAGCAGGACTAGCGGGGCCTACGAGCAGTACTTC; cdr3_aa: CASSRTSGAYEQYF
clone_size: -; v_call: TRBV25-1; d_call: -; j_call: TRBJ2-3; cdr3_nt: TGTGCCAGCCAGTTCGGGGGGCGGGGAGATACGCAGTATTTT; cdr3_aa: CASQFGGRGDTQYF
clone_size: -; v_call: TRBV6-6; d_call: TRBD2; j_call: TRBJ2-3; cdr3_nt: TGTGCCAGCGACTCTGCGGCGGGAGGGCGGGCAGATACGCAGTATTTT; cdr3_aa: CASDSAAGGRADTQYF